This T cell receptor beta chain was sequenced during a study of T-cell reconstitution after alpha-beta-depleted transplantation in children. Unique molecular identifiers featured in how the TCRbeta library was prepared. TCRdb fed the PCR reads into MiXCR, producing one record per CDR3 protein. The sample holds about 230,000 distinct CDR3 sequences, around 12% seen once. In germline, CDR1 is MNHEY, CDR2 SMNVEV (reference sequence). The junction had 5 bases not matched to a gene; V was cut back by 7 bases and J by 6 bases. CDR3 size: 13 residues. This clonotype has at least ten counts. The sample here was PBMCs from the stem cell graft donor, taken from the stem cell graft. The receptor's source is a human donor who donated a stem cell graft to a child with acute lymphoblastic leukemia. The chain joins TRBV27 to TRBJ2-7; 11 bases agree with TRBD1. The CDR3 loop reads CASTLGTGGEQYF. CDR3 sequence (DNA): TGTGCCAGCACCTTGGGGACAGGGGGCGAGCAGTACTTC.